This T cell receptor (beta chain) was identified in a study of OX40 agonist ivuxolimab in advanced cancers. Some background on the complete study: Ivuxolimab, which targeted the costimulatory receptor OX40 (CD134), was an agonistic, fully human IgG2 monoclonal antibody. Intravenous ivuxolimab was administered to patients every 2 weeks at six dose levels: 0.01, 0.1, 0.3, 1.5, 3 and 10 mg/kg. Among the approximately 50 dose-escalation patients, approximately 20 had hepatocellular carcinoma, some 15 melanoma, 9 renal cell carcinoma and 9 head and neck cancer. In the dose-escalation cohort, over 65% of patients were male, and the mean age was approximately 60 years, with a range of 23 to 79. Prior anti-PD-1, anti-PD-L1 or anti-CTLA-4 therapy was permitted, and checkpoint inhibitors had been received by roughly 40% of dose-escalation patients. Partial responses occurred in three dose-escalation patients, of whom one had hepatocellular carcinoma and two had cutaneous melanoma. The point of sequencing TCRbeta in the periphery was to test whether ivuxolimab changed TCR sequence diversity and drove clonal T-cell expansion. The paper covers the monotherapy dose-escalation part of the phase I ivuxolimab trial, which included N = 52 patients. Findings and caveats that apply to the study as a whole: After ivuxolimab, expanded clones were on average more numerous among CD8+ T cells than among CD4+ T cells. In partial responders in the 0.1-3.0 mg/kg groups, normalized peripheral clonal expansion was found to be among the lowest, especially among CD8+ T cells. Which antigens the clonally expanded peripheral T cells were specific for was not determined. At doses of 0.1 to 3.0 mg/kg, clonal expansion of both CD4+ and CD8+ blood T cells was observed from baseline to week 6. Low levels of normalized T-cell clonal expansion were also seen in some patients who did not respond.

Genomic DNA was isolated from the sorted cells so that the TCRbeta CDR3 region could be sequenced. The immunoSEQ Assay was used to sequence the TCRbeta CDR3 regions. TCRdb provides this immuneACCESS table in a form limited to in-frame rearrangements. Some clones are lacking; in checked studies, under half of them reflect an unresolved V gene, and why the rest are absent is not known. A total of some 66,000 clones appear in this sample, roughly four fifths of them only once. Jointly, the top ten make up 2.5% of the sample. In regard to this clone: This clone's antigen is unknown. Per-base qualities were not stored, and no clone one base away is much larger.

Patients with autoimmune disease history or receiving systemic immunosuppression were excluded from the trial. Peripheral blood for TCR sequencing was collected from all dose cohorts at baseline, on cycle 4 day 1, and on cycle 7 day 1. Samples were obtained from an open-label, multicenter, first-in-human phase I dose-escalation trial of ivuxolimab. Adults with locally advanced or metastatic head and neck squamous cell, hepatocellular, melanoma or renal cell carcinoma were enrolled in the trial. Before TCR sequencing, CD4+ T cells and CD8+ T cells were sorted from peripheral blood as separate populations. The CDR3, cysteine through phenylalanine, is 15 amino acids long. Only the CDR3 DNA is retained, 45 bases long and in frame from the first base. Via the germline V gene (reference sequence), CDR1 is LNHDA and CDR2 SQIVND. V loses 0 bases of germline sequence and J loses 2 bases, and the interval between the two ends is 10 bases.

The TCR sequence derives from an adult with an advanced solid tumor such as melanoma, head and neck, liver or kidney cancer. The sequencing here drew on CD4+ or CD8+ T cells sorted from blood, taken in a trial of the OX40 agonist ivuxolimab. Here the chain combines TRBV19 and TRBJ2-5; the D segment could be TRBD2, given 5 matching bases. The CDR3 protein is CASSIDGVEQETQYF. The DNA reads TGTGCCAGTAGTATAGACGGGGTAGAGCAAGAGACCCAGTACTTC.